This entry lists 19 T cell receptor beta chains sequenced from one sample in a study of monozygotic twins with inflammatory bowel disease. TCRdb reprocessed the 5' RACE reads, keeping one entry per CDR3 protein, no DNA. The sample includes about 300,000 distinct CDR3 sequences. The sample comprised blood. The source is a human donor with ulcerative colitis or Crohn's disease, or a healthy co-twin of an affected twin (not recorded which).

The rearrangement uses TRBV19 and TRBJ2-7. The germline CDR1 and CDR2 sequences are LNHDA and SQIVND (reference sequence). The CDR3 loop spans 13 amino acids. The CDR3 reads CASRLPQPYEQYF.

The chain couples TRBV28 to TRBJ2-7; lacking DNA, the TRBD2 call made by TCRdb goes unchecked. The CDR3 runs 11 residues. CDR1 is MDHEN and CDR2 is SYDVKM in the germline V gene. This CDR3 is CASSLSGTSSF.

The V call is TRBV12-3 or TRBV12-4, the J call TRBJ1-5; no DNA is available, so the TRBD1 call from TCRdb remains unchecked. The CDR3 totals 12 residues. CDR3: CASRTGIQPQHF.

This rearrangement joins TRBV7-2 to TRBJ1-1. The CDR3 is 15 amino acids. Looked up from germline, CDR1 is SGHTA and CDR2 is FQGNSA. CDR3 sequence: CASSLSRTLNTEAFF.

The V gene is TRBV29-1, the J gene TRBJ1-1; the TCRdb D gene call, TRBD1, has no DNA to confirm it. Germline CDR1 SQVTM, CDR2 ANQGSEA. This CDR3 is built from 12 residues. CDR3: CSVNRGLAEAFF.

The CDR3 reads CASSLPNDRYEQYF. The genes are TRBV7-2 and TRBJ2-7. The CDR3 covers 14 residues. CDR1 is SGHTA and CDR2 is FQGNSA in the germline V gene.

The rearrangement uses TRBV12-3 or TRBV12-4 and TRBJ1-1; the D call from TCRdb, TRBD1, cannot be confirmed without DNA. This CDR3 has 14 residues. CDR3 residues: CASSLQGASGEAFF.

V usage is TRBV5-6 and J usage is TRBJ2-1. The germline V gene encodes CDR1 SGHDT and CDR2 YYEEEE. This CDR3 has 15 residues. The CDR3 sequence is CASSLGQQPYNEQFF. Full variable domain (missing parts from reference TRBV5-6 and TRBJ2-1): DAGVTQSPTHLIKTRGQQVTLRCSPKSGHDTVSWYQQALGQGPQFIFQYYEEEERQRGNFPDRFSGHQFPNYSSELNVNALLLGDSALYLCASSLGQQPYNEQFFGPGTRLTVL.

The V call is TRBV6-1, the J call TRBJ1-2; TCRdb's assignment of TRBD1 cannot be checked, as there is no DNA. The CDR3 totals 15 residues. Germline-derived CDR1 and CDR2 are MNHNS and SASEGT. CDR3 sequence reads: CASSRPGFANYGYTF.

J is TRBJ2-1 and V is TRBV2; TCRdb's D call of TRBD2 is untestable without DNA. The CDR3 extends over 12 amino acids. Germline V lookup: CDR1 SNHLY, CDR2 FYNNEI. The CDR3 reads CASRASGNEQFF.

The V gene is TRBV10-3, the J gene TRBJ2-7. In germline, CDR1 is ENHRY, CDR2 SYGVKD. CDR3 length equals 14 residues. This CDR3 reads CAISGSVGTYEQYF.

CDR3 region: CASSRSRVRNQPQHF. This sequence joins TRBV28 and TRBJ1-5; TCRdb names TRBD1, which stays unverified in the absence of DNA. Germline V gives CDR1 MDHEN, CDR2 SYDVKM. This CDR3 is built from 15 residues.

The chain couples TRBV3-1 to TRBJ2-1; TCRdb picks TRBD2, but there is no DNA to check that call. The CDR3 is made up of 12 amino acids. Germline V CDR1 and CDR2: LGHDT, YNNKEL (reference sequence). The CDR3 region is CASSQGTPEQFF.

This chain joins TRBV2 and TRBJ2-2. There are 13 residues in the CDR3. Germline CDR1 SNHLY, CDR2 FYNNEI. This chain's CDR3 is CASSVRLGGELFF.

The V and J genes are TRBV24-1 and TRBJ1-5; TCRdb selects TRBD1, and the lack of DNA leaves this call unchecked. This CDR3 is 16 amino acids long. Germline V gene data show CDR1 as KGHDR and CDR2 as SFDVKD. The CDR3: CATSDSQGLSNQPQHF.

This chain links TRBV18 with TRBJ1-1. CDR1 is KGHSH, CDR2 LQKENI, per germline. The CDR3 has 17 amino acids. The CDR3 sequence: CASSPQGGQGMNTEAFF.

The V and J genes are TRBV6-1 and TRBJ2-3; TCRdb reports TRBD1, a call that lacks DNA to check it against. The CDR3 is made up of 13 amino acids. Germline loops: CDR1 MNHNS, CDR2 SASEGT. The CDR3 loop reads CASRDTGTDTQYF.

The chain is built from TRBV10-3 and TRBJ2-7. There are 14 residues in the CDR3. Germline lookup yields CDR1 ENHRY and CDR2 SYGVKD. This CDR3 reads CAIQQETRFYEQYF.

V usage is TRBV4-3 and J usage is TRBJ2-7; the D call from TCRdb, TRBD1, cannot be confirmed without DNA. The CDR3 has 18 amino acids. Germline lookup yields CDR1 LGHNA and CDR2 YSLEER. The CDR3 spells CASSQDPSRTELSYEQYF.